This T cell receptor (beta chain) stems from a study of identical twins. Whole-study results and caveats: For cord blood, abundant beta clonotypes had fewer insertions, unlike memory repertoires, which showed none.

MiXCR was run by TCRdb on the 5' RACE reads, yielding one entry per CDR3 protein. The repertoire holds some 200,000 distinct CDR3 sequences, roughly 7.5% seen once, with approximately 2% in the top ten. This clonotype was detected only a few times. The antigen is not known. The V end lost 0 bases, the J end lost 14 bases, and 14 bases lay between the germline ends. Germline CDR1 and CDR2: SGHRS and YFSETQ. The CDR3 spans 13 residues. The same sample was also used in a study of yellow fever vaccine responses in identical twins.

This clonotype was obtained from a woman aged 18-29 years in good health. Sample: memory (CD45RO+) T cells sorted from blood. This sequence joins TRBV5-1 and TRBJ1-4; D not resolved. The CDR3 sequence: CASSLAERNVLFF. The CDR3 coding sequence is TGCGCCAGCAGCTTGGCCGAACGAAATGTGCTGTTTTTT.